Given below is one T cell receptor (beta chain) in context. These data belong to a study of T cell responses to AZD1222 COVID-19 vaccine. Germline assignment: CDR1 SNHLY and CDR2 FYNNEI. With 5 bases clipped from V and 6 bases from J, the junction kept 6 bases outside the gene matches. The CDR3 has 14 residues. Profiling relied on immunoSEQ multiplex PCR, and the TCRdb table lists in-frame clones only, not all of them. The top ten clones hold approximately 0.5% of a sample with fewer than 200,000 clones, around 90% of them seen once. The clonotype comes from an adult in good health. The sequencing used peripheral blood, collected on day 0 of AZD1222 vaccination. This rearrangement joins TRBV2 to TRBJ1-4, with 7 positions matching TRBD1. The CDR3 DNA sequence: TGTGCCAGCAGTAATCGACAGGGTGATGAAAAACTGTTTTTT. Its translation: CASSNRQGDEKLFF.